These 32 T cell receptor beta chains were all obtained from the same sample, sequenced in a study of cytomegalovirus exposure and HLA in healthy donors. This PCR relied on a set of 60 Vbeta primers and 13 Jbeta primers. Sequencing was performed with immunoSEQ multiplex PCR; in TCRdb, only in-frame clones are kept and a portion is missing. The sample includes 130,000 or so clones, roughly four fifths seen only once; the top ten take less than 3%. The sample comprised PBMCs. The receptors originated from a middle-aged woman in good health and CMV-seropositive.

This clone was detected only once. The V gene is TRBV7-6, the J gene TRBJ2-7; perhaps TRBD1 as D (6 bases). The CDR3 loop spans 12 amino acids. Germline loops: CDR1 SGHVS, CDR2 FNYEAQ. V gave up 5 bases and J gave up 6 bases, with 11 bases separating them. The CDR3 bases are TGTGCCAGCAGCCGCACAGGGTCCGAGCAGTACTTC. This encodes CASSRTGSEQYF.

This clone was seen a handful of times. V is TRBV18 and J is TRBJ2-2, with 13 bases matching TRBD2. CDR3 size: 16 residues. Germline loops: CDR1 KGHSH, CDR2 LQKENI. V shed 6 bases and J 4 bases; nucleotides not matched to a gene: 5. As DNA, the CDR3 is TGTGCCAGCTCCCCGGGACTAGCGGGATCCACCGGGGAGCTGTTTTTT. As protein: CASSPGLAGSTGELFF.

The V call is TRBV5-1, the J call TRBJ2-1; 11 bases match TRBD2. The CDR3 sequence is 15 residues long. J was trimmed by 8 bases and V by 1 base; bases with no gene match: 5. Germline loops: CDR1 SGHRS, CDR2 YFSETQ. CDR3 amino acids: CASSLPTSGIHEQFF. In DNA form, the CDR3 reads TGCGCCAGCAGCTTGCCGACTAGCGGGATCCATGAGCAGTTCTTC.

This clone was recorded once. The V call is TRBV5-1, the J call TRBJ1-2; D call uncertain. This CDR3 is 14 amino acids long. Germline CDR1 reads SGHRS; CDR2 reads YFSETQ. The V gene lost 4 bases and the J gene lost 3 bases, with 13 bases spanning the gap. DNA of the CDR3: TGCGCCAGCAGCCTAGGAGACCCGCACTATGGCTACACCTTC. This encodes CASSLGDPHYGYTF.

In DNA, the CDR3 is TGTGCCAGCAGCTTAGGGACAGTCAATTCACCCCTCCACTTT. Protein sequence: CASSLGTVNSPLHF. The chain recombines TRBV11-2 with TRBJ1-6; D may be TRBD1 (6 bases). This CDR3 contains 14 residues. V shed 1 base and J shed 7 bases, with 8 bases lying between them. CDR1 is SGHAT, CDR2 FQNNGV, per germline.

This chain connects TRBV4-3 to TRBJ2-2; D might be TRBD1 (6 bases). The V gene's germline CDR1 is LGHNA and CDR2 YSLEER. V lost 0 bases to trimming and J lost 0 bases, with 8 bases between them. This CDR3 has 16 amino acids. The CDR3 here is CASSQERTANTGELFF. In DNA, the CDR3 is TGCGCCAGCAGCCAAGAGAGGACAGCGAACACCGGGGAGCTGTTTTTT.

J is TRBJ2-2 and V is TRBV5-1; perhaps TRBD1 as D (6 bases). This CDR3 contains 15 residues. V lost 4 bases and J 5 bases, leaving 15 bases between the germline ends. Per the germline V gene, CDR1 is SGHRS and CDR2 is YFSETQ. The CDR3 region is CASSALTGSTGELFF. The CDR3 coding sequence is TGCGCCAGCAGCGCCCTTACAGGGAGTACCGGGGAGCTGTTTTTT.

The J gene is TRBJ2-7, the V gene TRBV7-2; 7 nucleotides agree with TRBD1. The germline gives CDR1 SGHTA, CDR2 FQGNSA. The CDR3 runs 15 residues. V lost 4 bases and J lost 7; bases outside the gene matches: 13. CDR3: CASSYGQVATGEQYF. The CDR3 DNA reads TGTGCCAGCAGCTACGGACAGGTAGCTACGGGGGAGCAGTACTTC. The entire variable domain, with the rest obtained from reference TRBV7-2 and TRBJ2-7, is as follows: GAGVSQSPSNKVTEKGKDVELRCDPISGHTALYWYRQSLGQGLEFLIYFQGNSAPDKSGLPSDRFSAERTGGSVSTLTIQRTQQEDSAVYLCASSYGQVATGEQYFGPGTRLTVT.

The V gene is TRBV28, the J gene TRBJ2-7, with 8 bases aligning to TRBD1. Trimming took 10 bases from V and 0 from J; bases not matched to a gene: 14. This CDR3 is 16 amino acids long. Germline assignment: CDR1 MDHEN and CDR2 SYDVKM. CDR3 loop: CATLFARQGSSYEQYF. For the CDR3, the DNA is TGTGCCACCTTATTTGCGAGACAGGGGAGCTCCTACGAGCAGTACTTC. Filled out from reference TRBV28 and TRBJ2-7, the complete variable domain reads DVKVTQSSRYLVKRTGEKVFLECVQDMDHENMFWYRQDPGLGLRLIYFSYDVKMKEKGDIPEGYSVSREKKERFSLILESASTNQTSMYLCATLFARQGSSYEQYFGPGTRLTVT.

The chain has TRBV30 and TRBJ2-5; a weak D match, TRBD1 (7 bases). Looked up from germline, CDR1 is GTSNPN and CDR2 is SVGIG (reference sequence). This CDR3 is built from 13 residues. Trimming removed 2 bases from V and 2 bases from J, with 9 bases in between. The CDR3 nucleotides are TGTGCCTGGAGTTCAGGGGGGCAAGAGACCCAGTACTTC. Protein product: CAWSSGGQETQYF.

The V gene is TRBV5-1, the J gene TRBJ2-2; maybe TRBD1 (5 bases). CDR3 size: 14 residues. Trimming removed 4 bases at V and 5 bases at J, with 12 bases between. Germline V gene lookup returns CDR1 SGHRS and CDR2 YFSETQ. The CDR3 region has the DNA TGCGCCAGCAGCCGCGCACAGGAAACCGGGGAGCTGTTTTTT. It translates to CASSRAQETGELFF.

The chain employs TRBV11-3 and TRBJ2-7; D is unresolved. V shed 5 bases and J shed 3 bases, with 14 bases lying between them. Germline CDR1 SGHNT, CDR2 YENEEA. CDR3 length: 14 residues. CDR3 sequence reads: CASSRTYPGYEQYF. The CDR3 coding sequence is TGTGCCAGCAGCCGAACTTACCCCGGCTACGAGCAGTACTTC.

The chain carries TRBV7-8 and TRBJ2-7; TRBD2 matches at 9 bases. Trimming cost V 1 base and J 0 bases; bases outside gene matches: 10. The CDR3 length is 18 residues. Germline V gene sequence: CDR1 SGHVS, CDR2 FQNEAQ. The CDR3 coding sequence is TGTGCCAGCAGCTTAGGGGGCGGGGGTAGCGGGGGCTCCTACGAGCAGTACTTC. Translation: CASSLGGGGSGGSYEQYF.

CDR3 DNA: TGTGCCATCAGTGGGGACAGCAACTATGGCTACACCTTC. It yields the protein CAISGDSNYGYTF. This chain connects TRBV10-3 to TRBJ1-2; TRBD1 agrees at 7 bases. Losses at the gene ends were 4 bases for V and 2 bases for J; bases not matched to a gene: 1. This CDR3 comprises 13 residues. Germline V gives CDR1 ENHRY, CDR2 SYGVKD.

The genes are TRBV7-2 and TRBJ2-1, with D perhaps matching TRBD2 (5 bases). V gave up 5 bases and J gave up 0 bases, with 14 bases separating them. This CDR3 region has 16 residues. Germline assignment: CDR1 SGHTA and CDR2 FQGNSA. DNA of the CDR3: TGTGCCAGCAGCCGGAGTCGAGGGAACTCCTACAATGAGCAGTTCTTC. Protein sequence: CASSRSRGNSYNEQFF.

CDR3 residues: CASSLGPAGGWETQYF. The CDR3, as DNA: TGTGCCAGCAGCTTGGGCCCCGCAGGGGGCTGGGAGACCCAGTACTTC. The genes are TRBV5-8 and TRBJ2-5; 8 bases agree with TRBD1. The CDR3 runs 16 residues. CDR1 SGHTS and CDR2 YDEGEE come from the germline V gene. The V gene end was trimmed by 0 bases and the J gene end by 5 bases; junction bases not matched to a gene: 9.

The rearrangement uses TRBV28 and TRBJ1-2; 10 bases align to TRBD1. V gave up 6 bases and J gave up 6 bases; unmatched junction bases: 7. Looked up from germline, CDR1 is MDHEN and CDR2 is SYDVKM. The CDR3 covers 14 residues. DNA for the CDR3: TGTGCCAGCAGGACAGGGGGCTTTAGGAATGGCTACACCTTC. This encodes CASRTGGFRNGYTF.

The chain employs TRBV30 and TRBJ2-3; 8 nucleotides align to TRBD2. V trimming: 1 base; J trimming: 4 bases; junction bases outside the gene matches: 4. CDR1 and CDR2 from the germline V gene are GTSNPN and SVGIG (reference sequence). This CDR3 spans 14 amino acids. The CDR3 reads CAWSGAGGSDTQYF. The CDR3 DNA follows: TGTGCCTGGAGTGGTGCGGGAGGCTCAGATACGCAGTATTTT.

The chain couples TRBV28 to TRBJ2-5; 7 bases match TRBD1. This CDR3 comprises 12 residues. CDR1 and CDR2 (germline): MDHEN, SYDVKM. With 6 bases clipped from V and 4 bases from J, the junction kept 2 bases outside the gene matches. Here the CDR3 reads CASSAGGETQYF. The DNA for the CDR3 is TGTGCCAGCAGCGCAGGGGGAGAGACCCAGTACTTC. Together with reference TRBV28 and TRBJ2-5, the CDR3 gives the full variable domain: DVKVTQSSRYLVKRTGEKVFLECVQDMDHENMFWYRQDPGLGLRLIYFSYDVKMKEKGDIPEGYSVSREKKERFSLILESASTNQTSMYLCASSAGGETQYFGPGTRLLVL.

The chain recombines TRBV4-2 with TRBJ2-5; 13 bases map to TRBD2. The CDR3 covers 19 residues. Germline lookup yields CDR1 LGHNA and CDR2 YNFKEQ. V was clipped by 3 bases and J by 1 base; unmatched bases: 11. The CDR3 spells CASSQLTRLAGGLQETQYF. The CDR3 DNA follows: TGTGCCAGCAGCCAGCTGACCCGACTAGCGGGGGGCCTCCAAGAGACCCAGTACTTC.

CDR3 coding DNA: TGTGCCAGCAGAGCGGGACAGGGTAGCCAGCCCCAGCATTTT. It encodes CASRAGQGSQPQHF. The rearrangement links TRBV6-1 to TRBJ1-5; 9 positions match TRBD1. The CDR3 has 14 amino acids. From germline, CDR1 is MNHNS and CDR2 SASEGT. The V gene end was trimmed by 6 bases and the J gene end by 7 bases; junction bases not matched to a gene: 7.

V usage is TRBV29-1 and J usage is TRBJ2-7, with 7 nucleotides matching TRBD1. Germline CDR1 SQVTM, CDR2 ANQGSEA. There are 10 residues in the CDR3. The ends lost 7 bases at V and 11 bases at J; junction bases unmatched: 8. The CDR3 DNA follows: TGCAGCGGGGGGACAGAGAATAAGTACTTC. Its protein is CSGGTENKYF.

The rearrangement joins TRBV9 to TRBJ1-1; TRBD1 matches 8 bases. Germline V gene data show CDR1 as SGDLS and CDR2 as YYNGEE. This CDR3 has 15 amino acids. V was clipped by 0 bases and J by 6 bases; unmatched bases: 7. The CDR3 region is CASSVGFGRGPEAFF. The CDR3 DNA reads as TGTGCCAGCAGCGTAGGATTCGGCAGGGGGCCTGAAGCTTTCTTT.

V is TRBV5-1 and J is TRBJ2-1; 7 bases match TRBD1. The CDR3 contains 16 residues. Germline CDR1 and CDR2: SGHRS and YFSETQ. The J segment lost 5 bases and the V segment lost 5 bases, leaving 13 bases of the junction unmatched. CDR3 in amino acids: CASRDLKQGMDNEQFF. The CDR3 region has the DNA TGCGCCAGCAGGGATCTCAAACAGGGGATGGACAATGAGCAGTTCTTC.

V and J are TRBV19 and TRBJ2-2; tentative D call: TRBD2 (5 bases). The V end lost 1 base, the J end lost 7 bases, and 13 bases lay between the germline ends. Germline V gene lookup returns CDR1 LNHDA and CDR2 SQIVND (reference sequence). The CDR3 runs 15 residues. CDR3 loop: CASSIVDSRGGELFF. CDR3 bases: TGTGCCAGTAGTATAGTGGATAGTCGGGGCGGGGAGCTGTTTTTT.

The V call is TRBV11-1, the J call TRBJ1-6, with 8 bases that match TRBD1. V trimming: 3 bases; J trimming: 5 bases; junction bases outside the gene matches: 0. The CDR3 sequence is 14 residues long. CDR1 is SGHAT and CDR2 is FQDESV in the germline V gene (reference sequence). The CDR3 DNA reads TGTGCCAGCAGCTTGGACAGGGATAATTCACCCCTCCACTTT. Amino acids: CASSLDRDNSPLHF.

The V gene is TRBV4-3, the J gene TRBJ2-1, with TRBD2 matching over 12 bases. The length of the CDR3 is 16 residues. V lost 0 bases to trimming and J lost 9 bases; unmatched junction nucleotides: 6. From germline, CDR1 is LGHNA and CDR2 YSLEER. CDR3 region: CASSQDRLAGVVEQFF. The CDR3 DNA reads TGCGCCAGCAGCCAAGATCGACTAGCGGGGGTTGTTGAGCAGTTCTTC.

The V call is TRBV9, the J call TRBJ2-3; 7 nucleotides match TRBD2. Germline CDR1 is SGDLS and CDR2 is YYNGEE. This CDR3 region has 17 residues. V was pared by 4 bases and J by 0 bases, with 11 bases of the junction left unmatched. The CDR3 DNA follows: TGTGCCAGCAGCTTCTCCCTAGCGGATCCTAGCACAGATACGCAGTATTTT. Translated: CASSFSLADPSTDTQYF. Variable domain in full (rest from reference TRBV9 and TRBJ2-3): DSGVTQTPKHLITATGQRVTLRCSPRSGDLSVYWYQQSLDQGLQFLIQYYNGEERAKGNILERFSAQQFPDLHSELNLSSLELGDSALYFCASSFSLADPSTDTQYFGPGTRLTVL.

This clone has only a few counts. The rearrangement uses TRBV6-5 and TRBJ1-2; D perhaps matches TRBD1 (6 bases). From germline, CDR1 is MNHEY and CDR2 SVGAGI. This CDR3 contains 15 residues. The V end was cut by 5 bases, the J end by 3 bases, with 16 bases between. The CDR3 DNA sequence: TGTGCCAGCAGTATTAACCGGGACACCCACTATGGCTACACCTTC. This gives the protein CASSINRDTHYGYTF.

The J gene is TRBJ2-2, the V gene TRBV19; TRBD1 matches 10 bases. Trimming removed 1 base from V and 3 bases from J; junction bases left unmatched: 2. The CDR3 totals 16 residues. Germline values: CDR1 LNHDA, CDR2 SQIVND (reference sequence). In nucleotides, the CDR3 is TGTGCCAGTAGTATAGGACAGGGGGCCGACACCGGGGAGCTGTTTTTT. This translates into CASSIGQGADTGELFF.

In regard to this clone: The sample has other DNA sequences that encode this CDR3 too. CDR3 in DNA: TGTGCCAGCAGTTACTCGACATCTAACTATGGCTACACCTTC. This codes for CASSYSTSNYGYTF. The chain combines TRBV6-5 with TRBJ1-2; D not certain. The germline CDR1 and CDR2 sequences are MNHEY and SVGAGI. The CDR3 has 14 residues. The V end was cut by 0 bases, the J end by 0 bases, with 5 bases between.

The chain carries TRBV18 and TRBJ1-3; TRBD1 might be the D (5 bases). This CDR3 has 16 amino acids. Germline V gene data show CDR1 as KGHSH and CDR2 as LQKENI. Between the trimmed V and J ends, which lost 6 bases and 0 bases, there was a span of 15 bases. CDR3 protein: CASSPGLTSSGNTIYF. The DNA for the CDR3 is TGTGCCAGCTCCCCGGGACTGACCAGCTCTGGAAACACCATATATTTT.